The 18 T cell receptor beta chains below come from one sample, sequenced in a study of graft-versus-host responses after intestinal transplantation. No antigen is known for these receptors. The assay was immunoSEQ multiplex PCR, and TCRdb's table has in-frame clones only and misses some. This table holds approximately 49,000 clones, 85% to 95% found once. The sample here was unstimulated CD8+ T cells sorted from spleen or lymph node cells, taken before transplant. The receptors originated from a human donor who was the organ donor for an intestinal transplant.

The chain carries TRBV27 and TRBJ2-5; D perhaps matches TRBD1 (6 bases). The better agreement between TRBJ2-7 and the DNA end casts doubt on the J call. CDR3 length: 16 residues. Looked up from germline, CDR1 is MNHEY and CDR2 is SMNVEV (reference sequence). The CDR3, as DNA: TGTGCCAGCAGTTATTCGGCAGGGGTCGTAACCTACGAGCAGTACTTC. It is translated as CASSYSAGVVTYEQYF.

This clone was picked up one time. The chain is built from TRBV7-3 and TRBJ2-2, with 11 nucleotides matching TRBD1. Germline CDR1 SGHTA, CDR2 FQGTGA. The CDR3 covers 19 residues. Trimming cost V 3 bases and J 3 bases; bases outside gene matches: 12. DNA of the CDR3: TGTGCCAGCAGCTTCCCCTCCGGACAGGGGGCGAGGGACACCGGGGAGCTGTTTTTT. Amino acids: CASSFPSGQGARDTGELFF. Full variable domain (outside the CDR3, taken from reference TRBV7-3 and TRBJ2-2): GAGVSQTPSNKVTEKGKYVELRCDPISGHTALYWYRQSLGQGPEFLIYFQGTGAADDSGLPNDRFFAVRPEGSVSTLKIQRTERGDSAVYLCASSFPSGQGARDTGELFFGEGSRLTVL.

This clone was recorded only once. The CDR3 DNA reads as TGTGCCAGCAGCCCTGGACGGGACTACGAGCAGTACTTC. Protein: CASSPGRDYEQYF. The gene calls are TRBV16 and TRBJ2-7, with TRBD2 as a possible D gene (5 bases). CDR1 and CDR2 (germline): KGHSY, FQNENV. The V end was cut by 4 bases, the J end by 3 bases, with 10 bases between. CDR3 size: 13 residues.

The chain is built from TRBV19 and TRBJ1-1; weak D call: TRBD1 (6 bases). Germline V gene data show CDR1 as LNHDA and CDR2 as SQIVND (reference sequence). The CDR3 spans 18 residues. Trimming took off 10 bases at V and 4 bases at J, with 31 bases between the two ends. This CDR3 is CATRVRGPSGYESTEAFF. DNA of the CDR3: TGTGCCACCCGGGTCAGGGGTCCTTCTGGATATGAGAGCACTGAAGCTTTCTTT. The full variable domain, rest sourced from reference TRBV19 and TRBJ1-1, is DGGITQSPKYLFRKEGQNVTLSCEQNLNHDAMYWYRQDPGQGLRLIYYSQIVNDFQKGDIAEGYSVSREKKESFPLTVTSAQKNPTAFYLCATRVRGPSGYESTEAFFGQGTRLTVV.

The J gene is TRBJ2-1, the V gene TRBV9; TRBD2 might be the D (5 bases). This CDR3 is built from 16 residues. The ends were cut back, 0 bases at V and 2 bases at J, with 12 bases in the middle. CDR1 SGDLS and CDR2 YYNGEE come from the germline V gene. CDR3 nucleotide sequence: TGTGCCAGCAGCGTAGAAGGGAGCCCCCCCTACAATGAGCAGTTCTTC. Translating it yields CASSVEGSPPYNEQFF.

The V and J genes are TRBV16 and TRBJ1-5; 8 bases align to TRBD1. Germline V gene lookup returns CDR1 KGHSY and CDR2 FQNENV. J lost 3 bases, V lost 2 bases, and 3 bases had no gene match. CDR3 length equals 15 residues. CDR3 protein: CASSQGQGHNQPQHF. The CDR3 region has the DNA TGTGCCAGCAGCCAAGGACAGGGTCACAATCAGCCCCAGCATTTT.

CDR3 sequence: CASSEAVLYNEQFF. The CDR3, as DNA: TGTGCCAGCAGTGAAGCGGTCCTGTACAATGAGCAGTTCTTC. The rearrangement links TRBV6-1 to TRBJ2-1; D uncertain. Trimming shortened V by 0 bases and J by 4 bases, and 7 bases separated the two germline ends. CDR1 is MNHNS, CDR2 SASEGT, per germline. The CDR3 runs 14 residues.

The V and J genes are TRBV7-9 and TRBJ1-2; TRBD1 might be the D (6 bases). Trimming took 5 bases from V and 6 from J, leaving 16 bases between them. CDR3 size: 14 residues. Germline assignment: CDR1 SEHNR and CDR2 FQNEAQ (reference sequence). The DNA for the CDR3 is TGTGCCAGCAGCCAACAGGGAGGGAGTGATGGCTACACCTTC. Protein: CASSQQGGSDGYTF. Variable domain in full (rest from reference TRBV7-9 and TRBJ1-2): DTGVSQNPRHKITKRGQNVTFRCDPISEHNRLYWYRQTLGQGPEFLTYFQNEAQLEKSRLLSDRFSAERPKGSFSTLEIQRTEQGDSAMYLCASSQQGGSDGYTFGSGTRLTVV.

This chain joins TRBV6-4 and TRBJ2-2; D not resolved. This CDR3 has 14 amino acids. V was pared by 6 bases and J by 5 bases, with 13 bases between. From germline, CDR1 is MRHNA and CDR2 SNTAGT. The CDR3 spells CASRPEMGTGELFF. CDR3 nucleotides: TGTGCCAGCAGACCCGAAATGGGAACCGGGGAGCTGTTTTTT.

The chain links TRBV5-5 to TRBJ1-1, with 11 positions matching TRBD1. The CDR3 is 15 amino acids. The V and J ends lost 4 bases and 4 bases, in that order; junction bases with no gene match: 6. Germline V gene sequence: CDR1 SGHKS, CDR2 YYEKEE (reference sequence). The CDR3 bases are TGTGCCAGCAGCCGCCCTGGACAGGGGGCCACTGAAGCTTTCTTT. This codes for CASSRPGQGATEAFF.

The V and J genes are TRBV4-2 and TRBJ1-2; D is possibly TRBD1 (6 bases). The germline V gene has CDR1 LGHNA and CDR2 YNFKEQ. There are 16 residues in the CDR3. With 4 bases removed from V and 3 bases from J, the gap between germline ends came to 18 bases. This CDR3 is CASSRLNTGADYGYTF. CDR3 bases: TGTGCCAGCAGCCGACTCAACACGGGGGCTGACTATGGCTACACCTTC.

The chain employs TRBV9 and TRBJ2-5; TRBD1 matches 7 bases. The CDR3 spans 14 residues. Germline trimming cut 4 bases from V and 5 bases from J; bases unmatched to any gene: 8. The germline V gene encodes CDR1 SGDLS and CDR2 YYNGEE. The CDR3 DNA reads as TGTGCCAGCAGCAGACAGGGTTTTATGGAGACCCAGTACTTC. Amino acid sequence: CASSRQGFMETQYF.

This clone was detected once. The chain joins TRBV30 to TRBJ1-1; D unresolved. V lost 1 base, J lost 8 bases, and 14 bases lay in between. The CDR3 is 13 residues long. Germline CDR1 GTSNPN, CDR2 SVGIG (reference sequence). The CDR3 protein is CAWSATVSREAFF. The CDR3 coding sequence is TGTGCCTGGAGTGCAACAGTTTCCCGAGAAGCTTTCTTT. The whole variable domain, filled in from reference TRBV30 and TRBJ1-1, reads SQTIHQWPATLVQPVGSPLSLECTVEGTSNPNLYWYRQAAGRGLQLLFYSVGIGQISSEVPQNLSASRPQDRQFILSSKKLLLSDSGFYLCAWSATVSREAFFGQGTRLTVV.

The chain employs TRBV28 and TRBJ2-5, with 8 positions matching TRBD1. CDR1 and CDR2 (germline): MDHEN, SYDVKM. V trimming: 7 bases; J trimming: 11 bases; junction bases outside the gene matches: 18. This CDR3 comprises 15 residues. CDR3 sequence (DNA): TGTGCCAGCACCGAAGCCCAGACAGGGGTCGGGGAGCAGTACTTC. Its protein product is CASTEAQTGVGEQYF.

The rearrangement uses TRBV15 and TRBJ1-5; D not resolved. The CDR3 totals 13 residues. The germline V and J ends were trimmed by 5 bases and 8 bases, with 13 bases remaining between them. Germline V CDR1 and CDR2: LNHNV, YYDKDF (reference sequence). The CDR3 DNA sequence: TGTGCCACCAGCGTTACTCCTGGGGAGCCCCAGCATTTT. Its translation: CATSVTPGEPQHF.

The V call is TRBV18, the J call TRBJ1-5; maybe TRBD1 (5 bases). V lost 5 bases and J 6 bases, leaving 17 bases between the germline ends. There are 15 residues in the CDR3. In germline, CDR1 is KGHSH, CDR2 LQKENI. CDR3 DNA sequence: TGTGCCAGCTCAGCCGCATGGGGGGAGCCTCAGCCCCAGCATTTT. Translated: CASSAAWGEPQPQHF. Combining the CDR3 with reference TRBV18 and TRBJ1-5 gives the whole variable domain NAGVMQNPRHLVRRRGQEARLRCSPMKGHSHVYWYRQLPEEGLKFMVYLQKENIIDESGMPKERFSAEFPKEGPSILRIQQVVRGDSAAYFCASSAAWGEPQPQHFGDGTRLSIL.

V is TRBV30 and J is TRBJ2-3, with 14 bases fitting TRBD2. J was trimmed by 2 bases and V by 1 base; bases with no gene match: 17. The CDR3 runs 21 residues. Germline values: CDR1 GTSNPN, CDR2 SVGIG (reference sequence). The CDR3 DNA follows: TGTGCCTGGAGTGGTACCTCCGGTGGGACTAGCGGGGGTGATTTCACAGATACGCAGTATTTT. It encodes CAWSGTSGGTSGGDFTDTQYF.

The chain couples TRBV27 to TRBJ2-5; unclear D gene. V was clipped by 4 bases and J by 0 bases, with 3 bases between them. The CDR3 runs to 12 residues. Germline CDR1 is MNHEY and CDR2 is SMNVEV (reference sequence). The CDR3 DNA is TGTGCCAGCAGTTCAAACCAAGAGACCCAGTACTTC. Protein product: CASSSNQETQYF.